The count of the clone carrying this T cell receptor (beta chain) is one. V lost 3 bases and J lost 8; bases outside the gene matches: 8. Germline CDR1 reads SEHNR; CDR2 reads FQNEAQ (reference sequence). CDR3 size: 14 residues. These data originate in a study of blood T cell repertoires in COVID-19. Original data processing: Amplification of reference gene primers provided the estimated nucleated cell counts. The assay was immunoSEQ multiplex PCR, and TCRdb's table has in-frame clones only and misses some. V, J and clone size were drawn from that table, and D and trimming were deduced from the DNA. This sample has about 130,000 clones, with about four fifths found just once.

The TCR comes from a man in his forties or fifties who had recovered from COVID-19. The J gene is TRBJ1-1, the V gene TRBV7-9; 8 nucleotides agree with TRBD1. The sequenced material came from PBMCs or T cells enriched from blood (not recorded which). CDR3 DNA: TGTGCCAGCAGCTTTAGAACGGACAGGGTGGAAGCTTTCTTT. Translating gives CASSFRTDRVEAFF. The entire variable domain, with the rest obtained from reference TRBV7-9 and TRBJ1-1, is as follows: DTGVSQNPRHKITKRGQNVTFRCDPISEHNRLYWYRQTLGQGPEFLTYFQNEAQLEKSRLLSDRFSAERPKGSFSTLEIQRTEQGDSAMYLCASSFRTDRVEAFFGQGTRLTVV.